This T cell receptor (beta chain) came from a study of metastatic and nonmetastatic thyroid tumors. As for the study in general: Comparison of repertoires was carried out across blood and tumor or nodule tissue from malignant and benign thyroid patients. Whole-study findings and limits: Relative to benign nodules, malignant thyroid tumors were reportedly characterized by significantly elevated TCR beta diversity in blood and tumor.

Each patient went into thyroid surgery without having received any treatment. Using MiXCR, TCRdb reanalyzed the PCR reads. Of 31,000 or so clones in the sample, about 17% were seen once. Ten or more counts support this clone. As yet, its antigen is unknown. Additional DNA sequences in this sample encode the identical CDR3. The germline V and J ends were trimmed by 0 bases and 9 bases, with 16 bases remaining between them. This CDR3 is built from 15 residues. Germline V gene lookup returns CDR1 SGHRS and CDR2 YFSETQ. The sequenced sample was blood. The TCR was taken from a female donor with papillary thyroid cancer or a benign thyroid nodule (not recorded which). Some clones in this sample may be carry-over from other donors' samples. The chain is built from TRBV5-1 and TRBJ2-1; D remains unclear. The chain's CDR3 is CASSLAGPGMGEQFF. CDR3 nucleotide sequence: TGCGCCAGCAGCTTGGCCGGGCCGGGTATGGGTGAGCAGTTCTTC.